This T cell receptor (beta chain) was captured in a study of blood T cell repertoires in COVID-19. CDR1 is SQVTM and CDR2 is ANQGSEA in the germline V gene. The germline V and J ends were trimmed by 6 bases and 2 bases, with 17 bases remaining between them. This CDR3 has 14 amino acids. Profiled with immunoSEQ multiplex PCR; TCRdb holds only in-frame clones, not every one. Of over 120,000 clones in the sample, about 86% were seen once. This clonotype originated in a human donor in a cohort sampled during active COVID-19. This chain joins TRBV29-1 and TRBJ2-7; D is possibly TRBD2 (7 bases). The sequencing sample was made of peripheral blood. The DNA of the CDR3 is TGCAGCGTGGGGAGGGGGGTACCTACCTACGAGCAGTACTTC. Protein sequence: CSVGRGVPTYEQYF.